The 20 T cell receptor beta chains in this list originate from one sample, sequenced in a study of patients and donors after allogeneic stem cell transplantation. TCRdb re-called the RT-PCR reads through MiXCR, storing one row per CDR3 protein. The profile shows approximately 170,000 distinct CDR3 sequences, roughly 31% of them singletons. Material for sequencing was blood, either unsorted or a sorted T cell fraction (not recorded which). Receptors originate from a human donor who was either an allogeneic HSCT recipient or a stem cell or donor lymphocyte infusion donor (not recorded which). It is not recorded whose cells these are; they may come from a transplant donor.

This clonotype appeared a single time. The V and J genes are TRBV6-4 and TRBJ2-5, with TRBD2 identical over 10 bases. The V and J ends lost 0 bases and 2 bases, in that order; junction bases with no gene match: 6. The germline V gene has CDR1 MRHNA and CDR2 SNTAGT. This CDR3 spans 17 amino acids. CDR3 protein: CASSDSNELAGQETQYF. In nucleotides, the CDR3 is TGTGCCAGCAGTGACTCCAACGAACTAGCGGGGCAAGAGACCCAGTACTTC.

The chain combines TRBV30 with TRBJ1-1; D might be TRBD1 (5 bases). The CDR3 is made up of 18 amino acids. Between the trimmed V and J ends, which lost 5 bases and 2 bases, there was a span of 27 bases. Germline V gives CDR1 GTSNPN, CDR2 SVGIG (reference sequence). The CDR3 reads CAWSGELPTVLLNTEAFF. CDR3 nucleotide sequence: TGTGCCTGGTCGGGGGAGCTTCCGACGGTGCTACTTAACACTGAAGCTTTCTTT.

This clonotype was recorded a few times. This chain uses TRBV24-1 with TRBJ2-3; the D call may be TRBD1 or TRBD2 (5 bases each). The CDR3 extends over 14 amino acids. Germline loops: CDR1 KGHDR, CDR2 SFDVKD. V shed 3 bases and J shed 2 bases, with 8 bases lying between them. The DNA of the CDR3 is TGTGCCACCAGTGATCCAGGGACCACAGATACGCAGTATTTT. Residues: CATSDPGTTDTQYF.

In regard to this clonotype: This clone may be a read error of a much larger clone one base away. The V and J genes are TRBV25-1 and TRBJ1-4; no clear D gene. V was clipped by 11 bases and J by 5 bases, with 15 bases between them. The CDR3 sequence is 13 residues long. Germline CDR1 reads MGHDK; CDR2 reads SYGVNS. CDR3 in DNA: TGTGCCGGTTCCCCGAACTGGAATGAAAAACTGTTTTTT. Translated: CAGSPNWNEKLFF.

This chain joins TRBV5-1 and TRBJ1-2, with D maybe TRBD1 (5 bases). Germline V gene sequence: CDR1 SGHRS, CDR2 YFSETQ. V was trimmed by 4 bases and J by 2 bases, leaving 15 bases between them. The length of the CDR3 is 15 residues. CDR3 protein: CASSPGGAINYGYTF. In DNA form, the CDR3 reads TGCGCCAGCAGCCCGGGCGGGGCCATAAACTATGGCTACACCTTC.

The genes are TRBV27 and TRBJ1-4; TRBD1 aligns across 7 bases. Germline V gene data show CDR1 as MNHEY and CDR2 as SMNVEV (reference sequence). The CDR3 extends over 15 amino acids. V was pared by 3 bases and J by 7 bases, with 8 bases of the junction left unmatched. The CDR3 region has the DNA TGTGCCAGCAGTTTCGCGACAGGGAGGACTGAAAAACTGTTTTTT. Its protein product is CASSFATGRTEKLFF.

The chain employs TRBV11-2 and TRBJ2-2; D unclear. Germline V gene data show CDR1 as SGHAT and CDR2 as FQNNGV. The V and J ends lost 0 bases and 8 bases respectively, with 4 bases between them. The CDR3 is 12 residues long. CDR3 nucleotides: TGTGCCAGCAGCTTAGATCTGGGGGAGCTGTTTTTT. This codes for CASSLDLGELFF.

The chain combines TRBV10-3 with TRBJ2-5; D call uncertain. The length of the CDR3 is 13 residues. Per the germline V gene, CDR1 is ENHRY and CDR2 is SYGVKD. The ends were cut back, 4 bases at V and 4 bases at J, with 10 bases in the middle. CDR3 sequence: CAISGGLIETQYF. The CDR3 DNA reads TGTGCCATCAGTGGGGGTTTGATAGAGACCCAGTACTTC.

The gene calls are TRBV5-1 and TRBJ2-7; 12 nucleotides line up with TRBD2. After removal of 6 bases from V and 0 bases from J, the junction contained 7 bases not matched to a gene. CDR3 length: 16 residues. Germline loops: CDR1 SGHRS, CDR2 YFSETQ. The CDR3 nucleotides are TGCGCCAGCAAGCCTAGCGGGAGGGTTAGCTCCTACGAGCAGTACTTC. It is translated as CASKPSGRVSSYEQYF.

This clonotype was seen a few times. The gene calls are TRBV5-5 and TRBJ2-7; 9 nucleotides agree with TRBD1. This CDR3 is built from 14 residues. Germline-derived CDR1 and CDR2 are SGHKS and YYEKEE (reference sequence). With V trimmed by 4 bases and J by 4 bases, 6 bases remained unmatched. The DNA of the CDR3 is TGTGCCAGCAGCAGAGGGACAGGGAGGTACGAGCAGTACTTC. It codes for CASSRGTGRYEQYF.

This sequence joins TRBV12-3 or TRBV12-4 and TRBJ2-5; 15 bases map to TRBD2. The junction had 11 bases not matched to a gene; V was cut back by 7 bases and J by 2 bases. CDR3 length: 18 amino acids. CDR3 amino acids: CASNIGTSGRYRQETQYF. The CDR3 bases are TGTGCCAGCAACATAGGGACTAGCGGGAGGTATAGGCAAGAGACCCAGTACTTC.

Notes on this clonotype: The germline gene is not matched at one end of the junction; a read error may be the cause. This chain links TRBV5-1 with TRBJ2-3, with D perhaps matching TRBD1 or TRBD2 (7 bases each). This CDR3 comprises 16 residues. Per the germline V gene, CDR1 is SGHRS and CDR2 is YFSETQ. As DNA, the CDR3 is TGCGCCAGCACCAAGTCCGCGGGAGTTGGGACAGATACGCATTATTTT. Protein product: CASTKSAGVGTDTHYF.

CDR3 region: CASSLGPSYSNQPQHF. CDR3 bases: TGTGCCAGCAGTTTAGGGCCATCTTATAGCAATCAGCCCCAGCATTTT. This chain links TRBV27 with TRBJ1-5; no reliable D call. The CDR3 is 16 amino acids. V lost 2 bases and J lost 0, with 11 bases in between. The V gene's germline CDR1 is MNHEY and CDR2 SMNVEV (reference sequence).

The chain has TRBV4-3 and TRBJ2-5; the match to TRBD1 covers 8 bases. The trim removed 1 base at V and 7 bases at J, leaving 8 bases unmatched. The CDR3 runs 15 residues. Germline V lookup: CDR1 LGHNA, CDR2 YSLEER. CDR3 loop: CASSQVGQGYGTQYF. DNA of the CDR3: TGCGCCAGCAGCCAAGTAGGACAGGGATATGGGACCCAGTACTTC.

The chain recombines TRBV4-1 with TRBJ2-1; D not certain. Trimming shortened V by 5 bases and J by 5 bases, and 4 bases separated the two germline ends. The CDR3 runs to 11 residues. Germline V gene lookup returns CDR1 MGHRA and CDR2 YSYEKL. The CDR3, as DNA: TGCGCCAGCAGCAAGAACAATGAGCAGTTCTTC. Protein sequence: CASSKNNEQFF.

The chain combines TRBV4-2 with TRBJ2-7; tentative D call: TRBD2 (6 bases). V was trimmed by 1 base and J by 2 bases, leaving 15 bases between them. Germline CDR1 LGHNA, CDR2 YNFKEQ. The CDR3 covers 16 residues. CDR3 nucleotides: TGTGCCAGCAGCCAAGCAATCGCCGGGGGTACCTACGAGCAGTACTTC. Protein sequence: CASSQAIAGGTYEQYF.

This clonotype occurred a few times. The genes are TRBV6-2 or TRBV6-3 and TRBJ1-5; D is undetermined. The V gene lost 6 bases and the J gene lost 9 bases, with 15 bases spanning the gap. Germline V gene lookup returns CDR1 MNHEY and CDR2 SVGEGT. The CDR3 loop spans 13 amino acids. The CDR3 DNA sequence: TGTGCCAGCAGGCCCCGACGCCCTTCGCCCCAGCATTTT. Its protein product is CASRPRRPSPQHF.

This clonotype was counted once. At one boundary the junction diverges from the germline segment, which might be a read error. The chain couples TRBV5-6 to TRBJ1-2; D is unclear. CDR3 size: 15 residues. Germline V gene lookup returns CDR1 SGHDT and CDR2 YYEEEE. The CDR3 coding sequence is TGTGCCAGCAGCTTGGGTCTCTCCAGCGACTATGCCTACACCTTC. This sequence encodes CASSLGLSSDYAYTF.

The chain joins TRBV28 to TRBJ2-7; TRBD1 matches 9 bases. The CDR3 is 13 amino acids. Looked up from germline, CDR1 is MDHEN and CDR2 is SYDVKM. V lost 4 bases and J lost 6; bases outside the gene matches: 4. CDR3 residues: CASSSGTGTEQYF. The CDR3 bases are TGTGCCAGCAGTTCCGGGACAGGGACCGAGCAGTACTTC.

This clonotype was counted ten times or more. The chain combines TRBV29-1 with TRBJ1-1; possible D gene TRBD1, 5 bases. V was cut by 3 bases and J by 1 base, with 15 bases left in between. Per the germline V gene, CDR1 is SQVTM and CDR2 is ANQGSEA. The CDR3 has 15 residues. In nucleotides, the CDR3 is TGCAGCGTTGACGGTGGGGCAGACTGGAACACTGAAGCTTTCTTT. It encodes CSVDGGADWNTEAFF.